Following are 4 T cell receptor beta chains from one sample sequenced in a study of T-cell reconstitution after alpha-beta-depleted transplantation in children. Unique molecular identifiers were incorporated into the prepared TCRbeta library. A single record per CDR3 protein comes from TCRdb applying MiXCR to the PCR reads. The table includes 70,000 to 95,000 distinct CDR3 sequences, around 15% detected once. The sequencing used PBMCs, mostly from graft donor cells, collected 180 days after TCRalphabeta/CD19-depleted stem cell transplant. Every receptor here comes from a male patient under 10 years old who had a stem cell transplant for acute lymphoblastic leukemia, so the T cells may come from the graft donor.

The rearrangement joins TRBV20-1 to TRBJ2-7; D remains unclear. The germline V gene encodes CDR1 DFQATT and CDR2 SNEGSKA (reference sequence). V was shortened by 0 bases and J by 2 bases, with 11 bases between the two germline ends. CDR3 size: 14 residues. The CDR3 coding sequence is TGCAGTGCTAGAGATCACAAGGAGACCTACGAGCAGTACTTC. This sequence encodes CSARDHKETYEQYF.

V is TRBV10-3 and J is TRBJ2-7; 7 bases align to TRBD1. V trimming: 5 bases; J trimming: 5 bases; junction bases outside the gene matches: 9. The CDR3 is 14 amino acids. Germline V gene sequence: CDR1 ENHRY, CDR2 SYGVKD. The CDR3 spells CAISNTRDRDEQYF. CDR3 bases: TGTGCCATCAGTAACACTCGAGACAGGGACGAGCAGTACTTC.

V is TRBV7-9 and J is TRBJ2-5, with D perhaps matching TRBD2 (5 bases). Trimming removed 3 bases from V and 5 bases from J, with 13 bases in between. The CDR3 extends over 14 amino acids. Per the germline V gene, CDR1 is SEHNR and CDR2 is FQNEAQ (reference sequence). CDR3 bases: TGTGCCAGCAGCTTTATAGTGGAGCGGGAGACCCAGTACTTC. Its protein is CASSFIVERETQYF.

This chain links TRBV29-1 with TRBJ1-1; D is undetermined. The germline V gene encodes CDR1 SQVTM and CDR2 ANQGSEA. The CDR3 length is 13 residues. Between the trimmed V and J ends, which lost 7 bases and 0 bases, there was a span of 12 bases. The CDR3 region is CSAREGMNTEAFF. DNA for the CDR3: TGCAGCGCCCGAGAAGGAATGAACACTGAAGCTTTCTTT.